The clone carrying this T cell receptor beta chain was recorded a few times. The sample comes from a study of blood T cells in healthy people across ages. PCR was performed a second time for roughly 7 to 12 cycles using a sample-barcoded 5' primer and a J-beta primer mix. TCRdb itself ran the 5' RACE reads through MiXCR, one entry per CDR3 protein. Counted here are 750,000 or so distinct CDR3 sequences, 20% to 30% occurring once; the ten biggest clones make up more than 8.5%. Per-sample yields of isolated PBMCs were at least 6 million. Trimming took off 4 bases at V and 3 bases at J, with 16 bases between the two ends. Germline values: CDR1 LNHNV, CDR2 YYDKDF (reference sequence). This CDR3 spans 15 amino acids. These data were likewise used in another study, on T cells of mothers and their children.

Sample: blood. This TCR derives from a boy between 10 and 17 years old in good health. The gene calls are TRBV15 and TRBJ2-7, with D possibly being TRBD1 or TRBD2 (5 bases each). The CDR3, as DNA: TGTGCCACCAGCAAATCCGGGACGGTGGTCTACGAGCAGTACTTC. It specifies CATSKSGTVVYEQYF.